Below are 19 T cell receptor beta chains sequenced from a single sample in a study of T cell repertoires in cytomegalovirus infection. The antigens these receptors bind are not known. Via MiXCR, TCRdb re-called the reads, giving one row per CDR3 protein. This repertoire shows a few hundred thousand distinct CDR3 sequences, about 32% found once; its top ten account for about 13%. This specimen was cultured PBMCs, taken from culture after CMV antigen stimulation. The receptors come from a human donor in good health (CMV status not recorded). Some clones in this sample may be carry-over from other donors' samples.

In nucleotides, the CDR3 is TGTGCTAGTGGTTTGCTTAGGACTAGCGGGATCATCAACACCGGGGAGCTGTTTTTT. It encodes CASGLLRTSGIINTGELFF. The rearrangement links TRBV12-5 to TRBJ2-2; 12 bases map to TRBD2. The CDR3 loop spans 19 amino acids. Trimming cost V 2 bases and J 2 bases; bases outside gene matches: 9. Germline V gene lookup returns CDR1 LGHNT and CDR2 FRNRAP.

The chain uses TRBV7-2 and TRBJ1-6; D possibly corresponds to TRBD1 (5 bases). CDR3 length: 15 residues. V lost 1 base, J lost 6 bases, and 10 bases lay in between. In germline, CDR1 is SGHTA, CDR2 FQGNSA. The CDR3 bases are TGTGCCAGCAGCTTAGAGGGGCAGTTTAATTCACCCCTCCACTTT. Encoded protein: CASSLEGQFNSPLHF.

Only one count was recorded for this clonotype. J is TRBJ2-7 and V is TRBV20-1, with D possibly being TRBD2 (6 bases). V gave up 4 bases and J gave up 4 bases, with 14 bases separating them. This CDR3 has 13 amino acids. CDR1 DFQATT and CDR2 SNEGSKA come from the germline V gene (reference sequence). Here the CDR3 reads CSATGTAGYEQYF. CDR3 DNA sequence: TGCAGTGCTACCGGGACTGCTGGGTACGAGCAGTACTTC.

This clonotype was seen many times. This chain links TRBV7-8 with TRBJ1-2; 8 nucleotides match TRBD1. The J segment lost 4 bases and the V segment lost 1 base, leaving 11 bases of the junction unmatched. This CDR3 has 17 amino acids. The V gene's germline CDR1 is SGHVS and CDR2 FQNEAQ. CDR3 region: CASSLGGQDPTLYGYTF. The CDR3 DNA is TGTGCCAGCAGCTTAGGGGGACAGGACCCTACCCTCTATGGCTACACCTTC.

The V call is TRBV12-3 or TRBV12-4, the J call TRBJ1-2; D gene ambiguous. Trimming took off 8 bases at V and 2 bases at J, with 9 bases between the two ends. The CDR3 has 12 residues. Here the CDR3 DNA reads TGTGCCAGCGAAGGCCGCAACTATGGCTACACCTTC. This translates into CASEGRNYGYTF.

V is TRBV28 and J is TRBJ1-1; 7 nucleotides align to TRBD1. J was trimmed by 0 bases and V by 4 bases; bases with no gene match: 5. The CDR3 has 15 amino acids. The V gene's germline CDR1 is MDHEN and CDR2 SYDVKM. In DNA form, the CDR3 reads TGTGCCAGCAGTTCCGGGACAGTGCTGAACACTGAAGCTTTCTTT. Amino acids: CASSSGTVLNTEAFF.

This clonotype was recorded once. The chain links TRBV7-2 to TRBJ1-6; D ambiguous. The length of the CDR3 is 13 residues. The V gene lost 7 bases and the J gene lost 9 bases, with 13 bases spanning the gap. Germline CDR1 reads SGHTA; CDR2 reads FQGNSA. The CDR3 DNA reads as TGTGCCAGCACCTTCGGTGATGGTTCACCCCTCCACTTT. Its translation is CASTFGDGSPLHF.

This clonotype has a count of ten or more. The chain carries TRBV7-2 and TRBJ1-1; D might be TRBD1 (6 bases). The ends were cut back, 5 bases at V and 4 bases at J, with 17 bases in the middle. The CDR3 is 15 residues long. From germline, CDR1 is SGHTA and CDR2 FQGNSA. As DNA, the CDR3 is TGTGCCAGCAGCCCCGTGGCAGGGGCTCGCACTGAAGCTTTCTTT. Protein product: CASSPVAGARTEAFF.

This clonotype has more than one count but fewer than ten. This chain joins TRBV10-3 and TRBJ2-7; tentatively, D is TRBD2 (6 bases). This CDR3 is 14 amino acids long. Looked up from germline, CDR1 is ENHRY and CDR2 is SYGVKD. The V end was cut by 3 bases, the J end by 2 bases, with 11 bases between. CDR3 protein: CAISDPGRPYEQYV. The CDR3 nucleotides are TGTGCCATCAGTGACCCCGGGAGACCCTACGAGCAGTACGTC.

V gene TRBV24-1 combines with J gene TRBJ1-2, with no clear D. In germline, CDR1 is KGHDR, CDR2 SFDVKD. The CDR3 extends over 13 amino acids. V was clipped by 7 bases and J by 5 bases, with 13 bases between them. The CDR3 DNA is TGTGCCACCAGCGAATACAGTGATTATGGCTACACCTTC. It yields the protein CATSEYSDYGYTF.

This clonotype was seen a handful of times. The rearrangement joins TRBV27 to TRBJ2-7; 14 nucleotides agree with TRBD2. Germline V gene lookup returns CDR1 MNHEY and CDR2 SMNVEV (reference sequence). After removal of 6 bases from V and 6 bases from J, the junction contained 16 bases not matched to a gene. The CDR3 loop spans 18 amino acids. CDR3 coding DNA: TGTGCCAGCAGCCCGAGGGGCCGACTAGCGGGAGGGCTGCTCGAGCAGTACTTC. This sequence encodes CASSPRGRLAGGLLEQYF.

The chain joins TRBV7-9 to TRBJ2-1, with unresolved D. V was cut by 4 bases and J by 1 base, with 8 bases left in between. Germline V gene lookup returns CDR1 SEHNR and CDR2 FQNEAQ (reference sequence). The CDR3 length is 14 residues. CDR3 in amino acids: CASSSIPSYNEQFF. The CDR3 nucleotides read TGTGCCAGCAGCTCCATCCCGTCCTACAATGAGCAGTTCTTC.

This chain uses TRBV5-1 with TRBJ1-1; TRBD1 aligns across 11 bases. Germline CDR1 is SGHRS and CDR2 is YFSETQ. Trimming removed 4 bases from V and 4 bases from J; junction bases left unmatched: 9. This CDR3 region has 16 residues. The CDR3 DNA reads TGCGCCAGCAGCCTAGGACAGGGGGCTTTTCGCACTGAAGCTTTCTTT. Translating gives CASSLGQGAFRTEAFF.

This clonotype was seen ten or more times. The rearrangement links TRBV7-3 to TRBJ2-3; maybe TRBD2 (5 bases). The CDR3 contains 13 residues. The germline V and J ends were trimmed by 6 bases and 6 bases, with 13 bases remaining between them. CDR1 is SGHTA and CDR2 is FQGTGA in the germline V gene. As DNA, the CDR3 is TGTGCCAGCAGTTTGCGACCGGGGGATACGCAGTATTTT. Protein: CASSLRPGDTQYF. Full variable domain (remainder filled in from reference TRBV7-3 and TRBJ2-3): GAGVSQTPSNKVTEKGKYVELRCDPISGHTALYWYRQSLGQGPEFLIYFQGTGAADDSGLPNDRFFAVRPEGSVSTLKIQRTERGDSAVYLCASSLRPGDTQYFGPGTRLTVL.

The CDR3 nucleotides read TGTGCCAGCAGTGCCGGGACAGGCCTAAATTCACCCCTCCACTTT. This codes for CASSAGTGLNSPLHF. V usage is TRBV2 and J usage is TRBJ1-6, with TRBD1 matching over 8 bases. The CDR3 consists of 15 residues. J was trimmed by 7 bases and V by 4 bases; bases with no gene match: 6. Germline-derived CDR1 and CDR2 are SNHLY and FYNNEI.

The chain combines TRBV30 with TRBJ2-7; D not certain. The ends were cut back, 7 bases at V and 2 bases at J, with 9 bases in the middle. This CDR3 spans 11 amino acids. Germline V gene sequence: CDR1 GTSNPN, CDR2 SVGIG (reference sequence). CDR3 protein: CASTRAYEQYF. The DNA of the CDR3 is TGTGCCTCAACCCGGGCCTACGAGCAGTACTTC.

In its sample, this clonotype was seen a few times. This chain joins TRBV6-5 and TRBJ1-1, with D tentatively TRBD1 (6 bases). The CDR3 runs to 15 residues. Germline V gene sequence: CDR1 MNHEY, CDR2 SVGAGI. The V end was cut by 0 bases, the J end by 0 bases, with 8 bases between. The CDR3 is CASSYSGALNTEAFF. Here the CDR3 DNA reads TGTGCCAGCAGTTACTCGGGGGCCCTGAACACTGAAGCTTTCTTT.

The rearrangement uses TRBV4-1 and TRBJ2-7; D ambiguous. The V and J ends lost 4 bases and 3 bases respectively, with 16 bases between them. Germline loops: CDR1 MGHRA, CDR2 YSYEKL. The CDR3 extends over 15 amino acids. CDR3 protein: CASSPTQLSGYEQYF. CDR3 DNA: TGCGCCAGCAGCCCGACCCAGTTGTCGGGCTACGAGCAGTACTTC.

This clonotype was seen only a few times. J is TRBJ2-2 and V is TRBV19; D not resolved. The CDR3 has 13 amino acids. The germline gives CDR1 LNHDA, CDR2 SQIVND (reference sequence). V shed 2 bases and J shed 1 base, with 2 bases lying between them. CDR3 bases: TGTGCCAGTAGTATACTGAACACCGGGGAGCTGTTTTTT. Translation: CASSILNTGELFF.